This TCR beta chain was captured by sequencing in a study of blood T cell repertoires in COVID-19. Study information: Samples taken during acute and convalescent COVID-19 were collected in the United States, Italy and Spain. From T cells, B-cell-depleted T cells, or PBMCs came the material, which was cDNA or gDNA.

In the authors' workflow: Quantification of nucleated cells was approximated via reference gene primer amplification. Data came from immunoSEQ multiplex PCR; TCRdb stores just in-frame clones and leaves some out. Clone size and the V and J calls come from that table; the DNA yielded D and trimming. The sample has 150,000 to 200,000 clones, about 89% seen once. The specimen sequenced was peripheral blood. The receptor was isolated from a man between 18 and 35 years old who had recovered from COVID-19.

This chain's CDR3 is CASRGGGSSGNTIYF. CDR3 sequence (DNA): TGTGCCAGCAGGGGAGGGGGTAGCTCTGGAAACACCATATATTTT. The chain has TRBV25-1 and TRBJ1-3, with D possibly TRBD1 on 6 matching bases. This CDR3 spans 15 amino acids. Germline assignment: CDR1 MGHDK and CDR2 SYGVNS. The V end was cut by 6 bases, the J end by 0 bases, with 12 bases between.